This T cell receptor beta chain was obtained from a study of siplizumab effects on memory and regulatory T cells. Roughly 10^5 TCR templates per sample were sequenced. Sequenced by immunoSEQ multiplex PCR; TCRdb stores in-frame clones only, minus some. This sample carries over 85,000 clones, 94% of them seen once, and the ten largest clones take around 0.3%. The study's findings and limits: Treatment with siplizumab left mappable alloreactive CD4+ clones averaging roughly 66% Treg-derived, compared with under 30% in controls. Tracing alloreactive clones into unstimulated subsets worked for only a minor fraction of them.

With 1 base clipped from V and 2 bases from J, the junction kept 4 bases outside the gene matches. The CDR3 extends over 15 amino acids. Germline V gene data show CDR1 as SNHLY and CDR2 as FYNNEI. Concerning this clone: The antigen remains undetermined.

The chain links TRBV2 to TRBJ1-2; 7 bases match TRBD1. The sample was non-Treg CD4+ T cells sorted from blood. The receptor was isolated from a human donor in good health. The CDR3 spells CASSEVGRGNYGYTF. Here the CDR3 DNA reads TGTGCCAGCAGTGAAGTTGGCAGGGGGAACTATGGCTACACCTTC.